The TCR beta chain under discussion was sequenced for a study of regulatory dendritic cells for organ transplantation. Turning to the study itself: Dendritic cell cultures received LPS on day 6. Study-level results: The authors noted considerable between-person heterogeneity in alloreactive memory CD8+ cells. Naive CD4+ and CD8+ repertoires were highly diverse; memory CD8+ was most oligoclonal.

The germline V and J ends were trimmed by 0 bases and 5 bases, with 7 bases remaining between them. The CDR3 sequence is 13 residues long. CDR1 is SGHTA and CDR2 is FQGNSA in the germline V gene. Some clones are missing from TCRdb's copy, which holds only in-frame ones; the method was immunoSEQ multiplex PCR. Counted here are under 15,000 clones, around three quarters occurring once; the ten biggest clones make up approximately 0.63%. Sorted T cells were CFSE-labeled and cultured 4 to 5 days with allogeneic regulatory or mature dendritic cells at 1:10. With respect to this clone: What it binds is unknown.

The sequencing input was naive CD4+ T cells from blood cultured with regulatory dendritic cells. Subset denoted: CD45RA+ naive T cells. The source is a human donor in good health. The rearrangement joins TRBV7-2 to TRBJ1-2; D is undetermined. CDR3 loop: CASSLAYIYGYTF. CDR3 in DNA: TGTGCCAGCAGCTTAGCGTACATTTATGGCTACACCTTC.